These T cell receptor beta chains were read from a single sample in a study of human thymus T cells. TCRdb keeps only in-frame clones here, not all; method: immunoSEQ multiplex PCR. Of some 130,000 clones listed, more than 90% are singletons. Sample: thymus tissue. The origin of the receptors is a boy under two years old with a congenital heart defect but otherwise immunologically healthy. CDR3s include the opening cysteine and the closing phenylalanine or tryptophan. A D gene is named only where the DNA matches it firmly. The size of a clone is reported for some rows only, either as once, few or many, or as a class for expanded clones.

clone size	V gene	J gene	CDR3 length	D gene	CDR3 DNA	CDR3 protein
NA	TRBV7-2	TRBJ2-2	18	TRBD2	TGTGCCAGCAGCTCCTCACCATCTAGCGGGGGGAGAACCGGGGAGCTGTTTTTT	CASSSSPSSGGRTGELFF
NA	TRBV28	TRBJ2-2	17	TRBD2	TGTGCCAGCAGTTTCTGGGAGCGGGGGGGCCTTGCCGGGGAGCTGTTTTTT	CASSFWERGGLAGELFF
NA	TRBV4-2	TRBJ1-6	21	NA	TGTGCCAGCAGCCAAGACCTTATAGGGGGTAACTTAAGCTCCTATAATTCACCCCTCCACTTT	CASSQDLIGGNLSSYNSPLHF
NA	TRBV5-4	TRBJ1-6	17	NA	TGTGCCAGCAGCTTGGACCTATCCACAGGGTTGAAATCACCCCTCCACTTT	CASSLDLSTGLKSPLHF
few	TRBV19	TRBJ1-6	18	TRBD1	TGTGCCAGTAGTATTGGGGCCGGGACAGGGGGTTTAGGATCACCCCTCCACTTT	CASSIGAGTGGLGSPLHF
NA	TRBV30	TRBJ2-7	19	TRBD2	TGTGCCTGGAGTGAGGTGGTGGCGGGGGGCACCATTAGCTCCTACGAGCAGTACTTC	CAWSEVVAGGTISSYEQYF
NA	TRBV4-3	TRBJ2-3	15	TRBD2	TGCGCCAGCAGCCATGGCGGGGGTACAACAGATACGCAGTATTTT	CASSHGGGTTDTQYF
NA	TRBV28	TRBJ1-1	17	TRBD1	TGTGCCAGCAGGTTAGGAATCCTTCAGGGGGCGAGCACTGAAGCTTTCTTT	CASRLGILQGASTEAFF
once	TRBV19	TRBJ1-2	16	TRBD1	TGTGCCAGTACCAGGAGACAGGGGGCGACTAACTATGGCTACACCTTC	CASTRRQGATNYGYTF
NA	TRBV7-3	TRBJ1-2	17	NA	TGTGCCAGCACTTCACTTAGTTGTCTTTTACAGTGCTATGGCTACACCTTC	CASTSLSCLLQCYGYTF
NA	TRBV14	TRBJ2-7	17	TRBD2	TGTGCCAGCAGCCCCGGACTAGCGGGGGGGCGTTCCTACGAGCAGTACTTC	CASSPGLAGGRSYEQYF
NA	TRBV19	TRBJ2-2	16	NA	TGTGCCAGTAGTATGAGGAGACACCATTCCACCGGGGAGCTGTTTTTT	CASSMRRHHSTGELFF
NA	TRBV4-2	TRBJ2-5	13	NA	TGTGCCAGCAGCAACAGGGACCAAGAGACCCAGTACTTC	CASSNRDQETQYF
NA	TRBV6-4	TRBJ1-1	21	NA	TGTGCCAGCAGGGACCCGACAGAGCCTGAGGCGCCCACAACGGCAGACACTGAAGCTTTCTTT	CASRDPTEPEAPTTADTEAFF
NA	TRBV13	TRBJ2-2	14	NA	TGTGCCAGCAGCGTAGCACTAGCCTCCGGGGAGCTGTTTTTT	CASSVALASGELFF
once	TRBV11-2	TRBJ1-2	18	NA	TGTGCCAGCAGCTTATGCGTAGGACAACCTAACCCTTCCTATGGCTACACCTTC	CASSLCVGQPNPSYGYTF
NA	TRBV27	TRBJ1-1	12	NA	TGTGCCAGCAGTCCCAACCGGGCTGAAGCTTTCTTT	CASSPNRAEAFF
NA	TRBV4-1	TRBJ1-3	18	NA	TGCGCCAGCAGCCAAGTACCCCGTCCCCCAATCTATGGAAACACCATATATTTT	CASSQVPRPPIYGNTIYF
NA	TRBV5-4	TRBJ1-1	17	NA	TGTGCCAGCAGCTTGGAGGGTTTGGCAGCCGATGGAACTGAAGCTTTCTTT	CASSLEGLAADGTEAFF